This TCR beta chain was found in a study of blood T cell repertoires in COVID-19. The wider study: Sites across the United States, Italy and Spain contributed samples from acute and convalescent COVID-19.

This clone was picked up a small number of times. Produced via immunoSEQ multiplex PCR; TCRdb's table is partial and in-frame only. There are roughly 110,000 clones in the sample; approximately 80% occur only once, and approximately 0.77% lies in the top ten. The CDR3 runs 14 residues. V trimming: 2 bases; J trimming: 9 bases; junction bases outside the gene matches: 6. CDR1 SGHDT and CDR2 YYEEEE come from the germline V gene. The chain is built from TRBV5-6 and TRBJ2-1; the match to TRBD2 covers 9 bases. Material for sequencing was peripheral blood. The TCR comes from a woman aged 70-85 years with acute or convalescent COVID-19. CDR3 coding DNA: TGTGCCAGCAGCTTACGGCGGGAGGGCGTTGAGCAGTTCTTC. This sequence encodes CASSLRREGVEQFF.